The clone carrying this T cell receptor beta chain appeared many times. The antigen is unknown. The data belong to a study of blood T cells in healthy people across ages. With V trimmed by 1 base and J by 3 bases, 9 bases remained unmatched. CDR1 and CDR2 from the germline V gene are DFQATT and SNEGSKA (reference sequence). The CDR3 covers 15 residues. Each sample yielded at least 6 million isolated PBMCs. Using a J-beta primer mix together with a sample-barcoded 5' primer, a second PCR was run for about 6 to 12 cycles. TCRdb independently ran MiXCR on the 5' RACE reads; one entry per CDR3 protein. The data show some 890,000 distinct CDR3 sequences, 25% to 30% seen once. Study observations and caveats: Donor CMV status, an unknown factor, possibly confounded changes in expanded clonotypes. Greater diversity and more naive CD4+ cells were seen in long-lived donors than in aged donors.

The sample was also reused in another study, on T cells of mothers and their children. From that second work: Addition of sample barcodes and 2-4 random nucleotides occurred through the M1S primer of the second PCR.

The source of this sequence is a woman aged 40 to 50 in good health. The chain has TRBV20-1 and TRBJ2-7, with 7 bases lining up with TRBD2. The sequencing input was blood. The CDR3 here is CSARGSTGTNYEQYF. The CDR3 DNA reads as TGCAGTGCTAGAGGCAGCACCGGGACTAACTACGAGCAGTACTTC.